This T cell receptor beta chain was identified in a study of blood T cell repertoires in COVID-19. The overall study: Material from acute and convalescent COVID-19 was sourced from the United States, Italy and Spain.

This CDR3 has 12 amino acids. The V gene lost 3 bases and the J gene lost 4 bases, with 6 bases spanning the gap. Germline V gives CDR1 SGHNT, CDR2 YYREEE (reference sequence). Only in-frame clones appear in the TCRdb table, and some are missing; sequencing was by immunoSEQ multiplex PCR. The table records roughly 220,000 clones, approximately 80% of them present only once. What was sequenced was PBMCs or T cells enriched from blood (not recorded which). The chain has TRBV5-4 and TRBJ2-3; D call uncertain. The sequence was collected from a woman aged 40 to 49 with acute COVID-19. CDR3 DNA: TGTGCCAGCAGCTCCGAGGCAGATACGCAGTATTTT. It translates to CASSSEADTQYF.